The rows below give T cell receptor beta chains drawn from one sample of a study of blood T cell repertoires in COVID-19. Profiling relied on immunoSEQ multiplex PCR, and the TCRdb table lists in-frame clones only, not all of them. The repertoire holds about 120,000 clones, with roughly 85% as singletons. Sequencing was performed on peripheral blood. These receptors were taken from a human donor in a cohort sampled during active COVID-19. CDR3s include the opening cysteine and the closing phenylalanine or tryptophan. Fields, in order: CDR3 length, D gene, V gene, clone size, J gene, CDR3 protein, CDR3 DNA. The D gene is left open where the match is weak. The size field is filled for only some rows; it gives once, few, many or a size class.

>15|NA|TRBV15|many|TRBJ1-2
CATSRDSQGSYGYTF
TGTGCCACCAGCAGAGACTCACAGGGTAGCTATGGCTACACCTTC
>16|NA|TRBV6-1|NA|TRBJ2-4
CASSDGGPLAKNIQYF
TGTGCCAGCAGTGACGGAGGACCCTTAGCCAAAAACATTCAGTACTTC
>20|NA|TRBV27|NA|TRBJ1-5
CASSLLYVRQAWNSNQPQHF
TGTGCCAGCAGTTTACTGTACGTAAGGCAGGCTTGGAATAGCAATCAGCCCCAGCATTTT
>16|TRBD2|TRBV4-3|NA|TRBJ2-5
CASSQDSGGAGETQYF
TGCGCCAGCAGCCAAGATAGCGGGGGGGCTGGGGAGACCCAGTACTTC
>13|TRBD1|TRBV6-5|NA|TRBJ1-3
CASSSGQRNTIYF
TGTGCCAGCAGTTCGGGACAGAGAAACACCATATATTTT
>12|NA|TRBV28|NA|TRBJ1-2
CASSTGLRGYTF
TGTGCCAGCAGTACGGGACTCAGGGGCTACACCTTC
>14|NA|TRBV7-2|few|TRBJ2-3
CASSWGGAVDTQYF
TGTGCCAGCAGCTGGGGCGGGGCGGTAGATACGCAGTATTTT
>13|NA|TRBV18|NA|TRBJ2-7
CASSTQRSYEQYF
TGTGCCAGCTCAACACAGAGATCCTACGAGCAGTACTTC
>13|NA|TRBV5-1|NA|TRBJ2-1
CASSFRGVNEQFF
TGCGCCAGCAGCTTTCGGGGTGTGAATGAGCAGTTCTTC
>15|NA|TRBV4-3|NA|TRBJ1-1
CASSRPRGGVTEAFF
TGCGCCAGCAGCCGCCCTAGGGGGGGCGTCACTGAAGCTTTCTTT
>16|NA|TRBV5-1|once|TRBJ1-2
CASRRIETDNNYGYTF
TGCGCCAGCAGACGAATTGAGACAGACAATAACTATGGCTACACCTTC
>16|TRBD2|TRBV5-6|NA|TRBJ2-3
CASSPFRRGAPDTQYF
TGTGCCAGCAGCCCCTTCCGGCGGGGGGCCCCAGATACGCAGTATTTT
>14|NA|TRBV24-1|NA|TRBJ2-3
CATSDPISADTQYF
TGTGCCACCAGTGACCCTATTTCCGCAGATACGCAGTATTTT
>15|NA|TRBV9|NA|TRBJ2-5
CASSVGGDYQETQYF
TGTGCCAGCAGCGTAGGCGGGGACTACCAAGAGACCCAGTACTTC
>12|TRBD1|TRBV28|NA|TRBJ2-7
CASRLTGAEQYF
TGTGCCAGCAGACTTACAGGGGCCGAGCAGTACTTC
>15|NA|TRBV6-1|once|TRBJ1-5
CASSEGTAYNQPQHF
TGTGCCAGCAGTGAAGGAACAGCTTATAATCAGCCCCAGCATTTT
>14|TRBD1|TRBV6-5|few|TRBJ1-2
CASRIPGQGASYTF
TGTGCCAGCAGGATTCCGGGACAGGGGGCAAGCTACACCTTC
>13|TRBD1|TRBV6-6|NA|TRBJ1-4
CASSNQGGRKLFF
TGTGCCAGCAGTAACCAGGGGGGTCGAAAACTGTTTTTT
>18|NA|TRBV23-1|NA|TRBJ2-3
CASSGGERTGDSEDTQYF
TGCGCCAGCTCCGGGGGTGAGAGGACGGGGGACTCGGAGGATACGCAGTATTTT
>14|TRBD1|TRBV19|NA|TRBJ2-1
CASSISRTGGEQFF
TGTGCCAGTAGTATCAGTCGGACAGGGGGTGAGCAGTTCTTC
>15|TRBD2|TRBV4-1|NA|TRBJ2-7
CASSQGSGVTYEQYF
TGCGCCAGCAGCCAGGGTAGCGGGGTGACTTACGAGCAGTACTTC
>14|NA|TRBV6-5|NA|TRBJ1-2
CASRVTQGNYGYTF
TGTGCCAGCAGGGTAACTCAGGGGAACTATGGCTACACCTTC
>14|TRBD2|TRBV6-5|NA|TRBJ2-7
CASLGTSGTYEQYF
TGTGCCAGCCTTGGGACTAGCGGAACCTACGAGCAGTACTTC
>13|TRBD1|TRBV16|NA|TRBJ2-7
CASSQSRTGEQYF
TGTGCCAGCAGCCAGTCGCGGACAGGTGAGCAGTACTTC
>14|TRBD2|TRBV6-5|NA|TRBJ2-3
CASSLTSGTDTQYF
TGTGCCAGCAGTTTGACTAGCGGCACAGATACGCAGTATTTT
>14|TRBD1|TRBV6-6|few|TRBJ1-6
CASRPDRGVSPLHF
TGTGCCAGCAGACCTGACAGGGGTGTCTCACCCCTCCACTTT
>14|TRBD1|TRBV12-5|NA|TRBJ1-5
CASGRTGARQPQHF
TGTGCTAGTGGTAGGACAGGGGCGCGTCAGCCCCAGCATTTT
>15|TRBD2|TRBV10-3|NA|TRBJ2-7
CAISVGSGGAYEQYF
TGTGCCATCAGTGTTGGTAGCGGGGGCGCGTACGAGCAGTACTTC
>13|NA|TRBV6-6|NA|TRBJ1-1
CASLDRENTEAFF
TGTGCCAGCCTGGACAGAGAAAACACTGAAGCTTTCTTT
>15|NA|TRBV5-4|NA|TRBJ2-5
CASSTQGLHQETQYF
TGTGCCAGCAGCACCCAGGGGCTGCACCAAGAGACCCAGTACTTC
>18|TRBD1|TRBV6-2/TRBV6-3|NA|TRBJ1-1
CASSSLPRQGSRGTEAFF
TGTGCCAGCAGTTCCCTTCCCCGACAGGGAAGTAGGGGGACTGAAGCTTTCTTT
>15|NA|TRBV4-3|NA|TRBJ1-3
CASSSSSGSGNTIYF
TGCGCCAGCAGCTCCAGCTCGGGGTCCGGAAACACCATATATTTT